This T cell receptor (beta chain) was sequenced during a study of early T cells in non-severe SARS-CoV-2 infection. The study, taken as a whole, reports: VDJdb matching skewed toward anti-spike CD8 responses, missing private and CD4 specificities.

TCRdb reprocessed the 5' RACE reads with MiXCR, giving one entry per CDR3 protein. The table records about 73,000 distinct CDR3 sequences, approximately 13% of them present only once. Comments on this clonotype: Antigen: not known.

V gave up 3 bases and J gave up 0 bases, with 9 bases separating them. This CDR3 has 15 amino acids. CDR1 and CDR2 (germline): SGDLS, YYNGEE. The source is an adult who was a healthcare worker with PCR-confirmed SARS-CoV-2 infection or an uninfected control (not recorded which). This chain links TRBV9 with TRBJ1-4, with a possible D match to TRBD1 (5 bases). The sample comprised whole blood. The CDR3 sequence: CASSAGFATNEKLFF. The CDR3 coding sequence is TGTGCCAGCAGCGCAGGGTTTGCAACTAATGAAAAACTGTTTTTT.